This T cell receptor delta chain originates from a study of gamma-delta T cells after stem cell transplantation. CDR1 and CDR2 (germline): TSWWSYY, QGS. The CDR3 consists of 15 residues. Trimming cost V 6 bases and J 8 bases, with 22 bases left between them. TCRdb re-called the RT-PCR reads via CATT. The sample has 4,700 or so delta-chain clones; 15% to 20% are singletons. This TCR was recovered from a human donor. It is not recorded whose cells these are; they may come from a transplant donor. Sequencing used gamma-delta T cells. The chain recombines TRDV1 with TRDJ1; D possibly corresponds to TRDD2 (5 bases). CDR3 DNA: TGTGCTCTTGGCCTACGACCCGCGGGAACGGTAAAACTCATCTTT. It specifies CALGLRPAGTVKLIF.